This TCR beta chain was profiled in a study of CD8 T cells in Susac syndrome. The multiple sclerosis control cohort comprised treatment-naive individuals presenting with stable or active relapsing-remitting disease. TEMRA cells were FACS-enriched, unlike CD8+ and CD4+ T cells, which were negatively isolated. With random hexamers, 0.5 to 1 ug RNA was reverse transcribed. Amplification of TCR beta CDR3 across 54 Vbeta and 13 Jbeta was performed with immunoSEQ multiplex PCR. TCRdb re-derived calls from the immunoSEQ multiplex PCR reads in MiXCR, one entry per CDR3 protein. In the table there are about 300,000 distinct CDR3 sequences, about 85% of which are singletons. CDR3 length equals 13 residues. Per the germline V gene, CDR1 is SGHAT and CDR2 is FQNNGV. With V trimmed by 5 bases and J by 7 bases, 4 bases remained unmatched. This clonotype was recorded only once.

The TCR sequence derives from a human donor with multiple sclerosis. Sequencing input: CD8+ T cells from PBMCs. V gene TRBV11-2 combines with J gene TRBJ2-3, with 9 bases aligning to TRBD2. The CDR3 spells CASSAGLANTQYF. In DNA form, the CDR3 reads TGTGCCAGCAGCGCGGGACTAGCAAATACGCAGTATTTT.